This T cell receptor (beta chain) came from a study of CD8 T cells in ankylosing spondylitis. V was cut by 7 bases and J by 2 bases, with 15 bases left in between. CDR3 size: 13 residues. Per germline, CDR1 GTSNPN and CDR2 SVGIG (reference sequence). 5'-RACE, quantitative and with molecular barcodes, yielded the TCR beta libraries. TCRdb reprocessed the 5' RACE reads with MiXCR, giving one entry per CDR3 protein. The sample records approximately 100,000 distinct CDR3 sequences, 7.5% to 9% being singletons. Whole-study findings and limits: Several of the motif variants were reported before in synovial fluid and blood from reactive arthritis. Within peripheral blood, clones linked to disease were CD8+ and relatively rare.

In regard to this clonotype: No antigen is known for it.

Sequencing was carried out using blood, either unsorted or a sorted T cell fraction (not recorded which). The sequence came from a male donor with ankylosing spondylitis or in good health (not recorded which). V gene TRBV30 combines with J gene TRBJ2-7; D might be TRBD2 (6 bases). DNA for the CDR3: TGTGCCTCACGGGGGACTTTCGCCTACGAGCAGTACTTC. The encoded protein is CASRGTFAYEQYF. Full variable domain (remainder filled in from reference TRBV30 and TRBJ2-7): SQTIHQWPATLVQPVGSPLSLECTVEGTSNPNLYWYRQAAGRGLQLLFYSVGIGQISSEVPQNLSASRPQDRQFILSSKKLLLSDSGFYLCASRGTFAYEQYFGPGTRLTVT.